This is a list of T cell receptor beta chains from one sample in a study of blood T cells in healthy people across ages. TCRdb redid the calling of the 5' RACE reads with MiXCR, one entry per CDR3 protein. The sample lists more than 1,000,000 distinct CDR3 sequences, roughly 24% occurring once. The same data also contributed to another study, on T cells of mothers and their children.

The material sequenced was blood. Source of these receptors: a girl aged 2 to 10 in good health. Each CDR3 is given with its conserved first and last residue. D genes are given only for firm matches. Clone size is not always given. Where it is, it says once, few, many or a class for expanded clones.

J,D,V,size,DNA,CDR3
TRBJ2-3,TRBD1,TRBV29-1,few,TGCAGCGAAGGACAGGGGCCCACCTCAGATACGCAGTATTTT,CSEGQGPTSDTQYF
TRBJ1-4,.,TRBV15,.,TGTGCCACCAGCAGCCTCAGAGCAACTAATGAAAAACTGTTTTTT,CATSSLRATNEKLFF
TRBJ1-5,.,TRBV20-1,.,TGCAGTGCTAGAGATCAGTCTGTAGCGGGGACTCAGCCCCAGCATTTT,CSARDQSVAGTQPQHF
TRBJ1-2,.,TRBV12-3/TRBV12-4,.,TGTGCCAGCAGTTTCCCGCAGTTATCTGGCTACACCTTC,CASSFPQLSGYTF
TRBJ1-4,TRBD1,TRBV7-2,.,TGTGCCAGCAGCTCAGACAGGGGATTCACTGAAAAACTGTTTTTT,CASSSDRGFTEKLFF
TRBJ2-3,.,TRBV28,.,TGTGCCAGCAGTCAACCACCACTGGGTGCTAGCACAGATACGCAGTATTTT,CASSQPPLGASTDTQYF
TRBJ2-5,TRBD1,TRBV5-1,.,TGCGCCAGCAGCTTACACCGGGACAGCACAGAAGAGACCCAGTACTTC,CASSLHRDSTEETQYF
TRBJ2-7,.,TRBV12-5,.,TGTGCTAGTGGTCTTACAGCTGCCTACGAGCAGTACTTC,CASGLTAAYEQYF
TRBJ2-5,.,TRBV4-1,few,TGCGCCAGCAGCCAAGATGGTGGAGGGGCAGAGACCCAGTACTTC,CASSQDGGGAETQYF
TRBJ2-1,.,TRBV29-1,.,TGCAGCGTTGAGTCGCTGCTCGACCAACGCTTGTACAGTGAGCAGTTCTTC,CSVESLLDQRLYSEQFF
TRBJ2-5,TRBD2,TRBV5-1,.,TGCGCCAGCAGCGTGGGACTATCCGGGCCCGGTGAGACCCAGTACTTC,CASSVGLSGPGETQYF
TRBJ2-6,.,TRBV6-4,many,TGTGCCAGCAGCCCCGGGGCAGGGGACGGGGCCAACGTCCTGACTTTC,CASSPGAGDGANVLTF
TRBJ1-6,.,TRBV6-1,few,TGTGCCAGCATCGGCCGAATAGTGGATTCACCCCTCCACTTT,CASIGRIVDSPLHF
TRBJ2-3,TRBD1,TRBV24-1,.,TGTGCCACCAGTGCGGGACAGGGAGACACAGATACGCAGTATTTT,CATSAGQGDTDTQYF
TRBJ1-5,.,TRBV29-1,.,TGCAGCGTTGGGGACGGGGGCGGTCAGCCCCAGCATTTT,CSVGDGGGQPQHF
TRBJ1-4,.,TRBV12-3/TRBV12-4,few,TGTGCCAGCAGTTTACGGGGGGAATTTAATGAAAAACTGTTTTTT,CASSLRGEFNEKLFF
TRBJ2-5,.,TRBV25-1,few,TGTGCCAGCAGTGATAGCGCGGGCGGGGAGACCCAGTACTTC,CASSDSAGGETQYF
TRBJ2-3,TRBD2,TRBV29-1,.,TGCAGCGCTTCCAGCGGGGACGCAGATACGCAGTATTTT,CSASSGDADTQYF
TRBJ2-7,.,TRBV20-1,few,TGCAGTGCTAGAGATGGCACTAGGGCTTACGAGCAGTACTTC,CSARDGTRAYEQYF
TRBJ2-7,.,TRBV18,.,TGTGCCAGCTCACCAGCGGACAGTTACTACGAGCAGTACTTC,CASSPADSYYEQYF
TRBJ1-2,.,TRBV7-2,.,TGTGCCAGCAGCTTGATTGGCAGCTATGGCTACACCTTC,CASSLIGSYGYTF
TRBJ2-1,TRBD2,TRBV6-5,few,TGTGCCAGCAGTTACTCCCCCGCGGCTAGCGGGGAGCAGTTCTTC,CASSYSPAASGEQFF
TRBJ1-1,.,TRBV20-1,.,TGCAGCGTTGCGCCCAGGGCGAACACTGAAGCTTTCTTT,CSVAPRANTEAFF
TRBJ1-2,.,TRBV12-3/TRBV12-4,.,TGTGCCAGCAGCCTGAGGGGGGTATACTCCTATGGCTACACCTTC,CASSLRGVYSYGYTF
TRBJ1-2,.,TRBV5-6,few,TGTGCCAGCAGCTTGTCCGCTTCCCGGGGCTACACCTTC,CASSLSASRGYTF
TRBJ2-5,.,TRBV18,few,TGTGCCAGCTCACCCCTTTTCGGCGAGAAAGGTGGAGAGACCCAGTACTTC,CASSPLFGEKGGETQYF
TRBJ2-3,TRBD2,TRBV4-1,once,TGCGCCAGCAGCCATACTACCGGGGGGGACACAGATACGCAGTATTTT,CASSHTTGGDTDTQYF
TRBJ2-7,.,TRBV12-3/TRBV12-4,.,TGTGCCAGCGGGACTGATTCCTACGAGCAGTACTTC,CASGTDSYEQYF
TRBJ1-2,.,TRBV29-1,few,TGCAGCGTGGGCGGGGGGGCGGACAACTATGGCTACACCTTC,CSVGGGADNYGYTF
TRBJ2-7,TRBD2,TRBV9,.,TGTGCCAGCAGCGTAGTCGGGGAGGGGGAGCAGTACTTC,CASSVVGEGEQYF
TRBJ2-5,.,TRBV5-5,few,TGTGCCAGCAGCTCCGAGCAGGGGTTGGGGGAGACCCAGTACTTC,CASSSEQGLGETQYF
TRBJ2-3,.,TRBV2,.,TGTGCCAGCATGGTATTAGTTAGCACAGATACGCAGTGTTTT,CASMVLVSTDTQCF
TRBJ2-7,TRBD1,TRBV4-1,few,TGCGCCAGCAGCCAAGATCAGTTGACAGGGTCATTGAACGAGCAGTACTTC,CASSQDQLTGSLNEQYF
TRBJ2-1,.,TRBV29-1,once,TGCAGCGTTAAAACAGATTACAATGAGCAGTTCTTC,CSVKTDYNEQFF
TRBJ2-7,.,TRBV7-9,few,TGTGCCAGCAGTCCTCCCTGGGGGGCCCTCTCCTACGAGCAGTACTTC,CASSPPWGALSYEQYF
TRBJ1-2,.,TRBV7-6,few,TGTGCCAGCAGCCATGGACAGACCTCACTCCTTTTTAACTATGGCTACACCTTC,CASSHGQTSLLFNYGYTF
TRBJ1-2,.,TRBV12-3/TRBV12-4,.,TGTGCCAGCAGTTTGCCAGGGGAGGCCTATGGCTACACCTTC,CASSLPGEAYGYTF
TRBJ2-5,TRBD2,TRBV12-3/TRBV12-4,.,TGTGCCAGCAGTTTAAGGCCCCAAGCGGGGGGCCTCCAAGAGACCCAGTACTTC,CASSLRPQAGGLQETQYF
TRBJ1-4,TRBD1,TRBV5-1,.,TGCGCCAGCAGCCGGGAAGCGGGACAGGGGAATGAAAAACTGTTTTTT,CASSREAGQGNEKLFF
TRBJ2-2,TRBD2,TRBV9,.,TGTGCCAGCAGCTCGCACCGTGCGGGGGTTATATCCGGGGAGCTGTTTTTT,CASSSHRAGVISGELFF
TRBJ1-2,TRBD1,TRBV12-3/TRBV12-4,few,TGTGCCAGCAGTTCGGGGACAGCCGTCTATGGCTACACCTTC,CASSSGTAVYGYTF
TRBJ2-3,.,TRBV21-1,.,TGTGCCAACTTACTCCTGACTTCACAGTATTTT,CANLLLTSQYF
TRBJ2-2,TRBD2,TRBV12-3/TRBV12-4,.,TGTGCCACCGGGGGGACTAGCGGGAGTGTAACCGGGGAGCTGTTTTTT,CATGGTSGSVTGELFF
TRBJ2-1,TRBD2,TRBV12-3/TRBV12-4,.,TGTGCCAGCAGTTTAATAGCGGGGAGGGACAATGAGCAGTTCTTC,CASSLIAGRDNEQFF
TRBJ1-1,.,TRBV3-1,.,TGTGCCAGCAGACGGTCTGGAACGCGAGAAGCTTTCTTT,CASRRSGTREAFF
TRBJ2-1,.,TRBV28,.,TGTGCCAGCAGTTCCACCGTACAGGGGAGGTACAATGAGCAGTTCTTC,CASSSTVQGRYNEQFF
TRBJ2-5,TRBD2,TRBV3-1,.,TGTGCCAGCAGCCGGCATCTAGCGGGGGCCGAAGAGACCCAGTACTTC,CASSRHLAGAEETQYF
TRBJ2-1,TRBD2,TRBV12-3/TRBV12-4,.,TGTGCCAGCAGCCGCGGACTAGCGGGAACGGCAAACAATGAGCAGTTCTTC,CASSRGLAGTANNEQFF
TRBJ2-1,TRBD1,TRBV7-2,few,TGTGCCAGCAGCTTTTCAGGGGGCGATGAGCAGTTCTTC,CASSFSGGDEQFF
TRBJ2-3,TRBD2,TRBV29-1,few,TGCAGCGCCCGAAGCCCGGTCATAGCGGGCCCGACAGATACGCAGTATTTT,CSARSPVIAGPTDTQYF
TRBJ1-4,.,TRBV9,.,TGTGCCAGCAGCGGAACAGGGACCCCTAGTGAAAAACTGTTTTTT,CASSGTGTPSEKLFF
TRBJ2-7,.,TRBV6-6,few,TGTGCCAGCAGTTACCCACCCGGGGGCCCTACCTACGAGCAGTACTTC,CASSYPPGGPTYEQYF
TRBJ2-1,TRBD2,TRBV11-2,few,TGTGCCAGCAGCTTACTGACTAGCGGGAGCTCCTACAATGAGCAGTTCTTC,CASSLLTSGSSYNEQFF
TRBJ1-5,.,TRBV7-9,.,TGTGCCAGCAGCCGACAGGATCAGCCCCAGCATTTT,CASSRQDQPQHF
TRBJ1-4,.,TRBV7-9,few,TGTGCCAGCAGCTCCCGGGGGTTAACAGAGGAAAAACTGTTTTTT,CASSSRGLTEEKLFF
TRBJ1-1,.,TRBV7-9,.,TGTGCCAGCAGCTTAATGGGCACAGTAACGGACACTGAAGCTTTCTTT,CASSLMGTVTDTEAFF
TRBJ2-1,.,TRBV3-1,few,TGTGCCAGCAGCCATCGTTTAGGGGTGAAGGGTATGGGTGAGCAGTTCTTC,CASSHRLGVKGMGEQFF